This T cell receptor (beta chain) was captured by sequencing in a study of blood T cell repertoires in COVID-19. Generated by immunoSEQ multiplex PCR, the TCRdb table keeps only in-frame clones and is missing some. The repertoire consists of roughly 150,000 clones, with around four fifths occurring once and the leading ten covering approximately 19%. This clonotype originated in a woman aged 70-85 years who had recovered from COVID-19. Material for sequencing was peripheral blood.

CDR3 DNA: TGTGCCATCAGTGAGCCAGGGTTTCCTAACTATGGCTACACCTTC. Residues: CAISEPGFPNYGYTF. The chain is built from TRBV10-3 and TRBJ1-2; TRBD1 is a possible D gene (5 bases). Trimming took 2 bases from V and 0 from J, leaving 10 bases between them. CDR1 is ENHRY, CDR2 SYGVKD, per germline. This CDR3 contains 15 residues.